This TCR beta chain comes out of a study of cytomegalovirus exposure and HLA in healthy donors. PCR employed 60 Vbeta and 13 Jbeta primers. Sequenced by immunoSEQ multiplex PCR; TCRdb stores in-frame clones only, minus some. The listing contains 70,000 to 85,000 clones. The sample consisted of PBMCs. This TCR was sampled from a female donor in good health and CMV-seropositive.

CDR3 loop: CASSPHGESEQFF. The CDR3 DNA sequence: TGTGCCAGCAGCCCCCATGGAGAGTCGGAGCAGTTCTTC. This chain connects TRBV7-9 to TRBJ2-1, with D unresolved. The CDR3 runs 13 residues. CDR1 is SEHNR and CDR2 is FQNEAQ in the germline V gene (reference sequence). With 5 bases removed from V and 10 bases from J, the gap between germline ends came to 15 bases.